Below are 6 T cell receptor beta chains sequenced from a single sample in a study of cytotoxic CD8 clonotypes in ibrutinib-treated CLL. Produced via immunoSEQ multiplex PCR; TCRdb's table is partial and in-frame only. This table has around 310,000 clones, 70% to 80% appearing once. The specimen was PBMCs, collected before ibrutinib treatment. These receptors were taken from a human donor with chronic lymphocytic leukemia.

CDR3 bases: TGCGCCAGCAGCTTGGTTTCTGTTTGGACGTCCACCGAGCAGTACTTC. Encoded protein: CASSLVSVWTSTEQYF. J is TRBJ2-7 and V is TRBV5-1; D ambiguous. Germline V gene sequence: CDR1 SGHRS, CDR2 YFSETQ. The CDR3 is 16 amino acids. V was pared by 0 bases and J by 6 bases, with 19 bases between.

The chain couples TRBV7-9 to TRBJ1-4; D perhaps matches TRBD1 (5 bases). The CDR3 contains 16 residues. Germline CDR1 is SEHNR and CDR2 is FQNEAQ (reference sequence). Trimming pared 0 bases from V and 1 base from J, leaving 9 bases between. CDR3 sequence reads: CASSLAGEGTNEKLFF. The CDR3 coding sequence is TGTGCCAGCAGCTTAGCAGGGGAGGGAACTAATGAAAAACTGTTTTTT. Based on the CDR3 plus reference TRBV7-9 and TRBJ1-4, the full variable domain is DTGVSQNPRHKITKRGQNVTFRCDPISEHNRLYWYRQTLGQGPEFLTYFQNEAQLEKSRLLSDRFSAERPKGSFSTLEIQRTEQGDSAMYLCASSLAGEGTNEKLFFGSGTQLSVL.

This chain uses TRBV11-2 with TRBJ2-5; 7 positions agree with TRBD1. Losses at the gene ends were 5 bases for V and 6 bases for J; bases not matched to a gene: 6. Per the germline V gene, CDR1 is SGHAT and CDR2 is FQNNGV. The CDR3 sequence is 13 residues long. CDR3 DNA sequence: TGTGCCAGCAGCCCGGGACAGTGGCAGACCCAGTACTTC. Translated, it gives CASSPGQWQTQYF. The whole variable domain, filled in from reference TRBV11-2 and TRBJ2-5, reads EAGVAQSPRYKIIEKRQSVAFWCNPISGHATLYWYQQILGQGPKLLIQFQNNGVVDDSQLPKDRFSAERLKGVDSTLKIQPAKLEDSAVYLCASSPGQWQTQYFGPGTRLLVL.

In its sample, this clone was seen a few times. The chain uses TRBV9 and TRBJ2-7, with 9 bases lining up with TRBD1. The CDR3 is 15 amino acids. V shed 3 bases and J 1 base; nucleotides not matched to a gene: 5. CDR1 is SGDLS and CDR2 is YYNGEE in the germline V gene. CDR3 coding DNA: TGTGCCAGCAGCGAGGCCGGGACAGGGTCCTACGAGCAGTACTTC. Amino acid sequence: CASSEAGTGSYEQYF. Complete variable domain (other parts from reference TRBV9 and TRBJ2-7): DSGVTQTPKHLITATGQRVTLRCSPRSGDLSVYWYQQSLDQGLQFLIQYYNGEERAKGNILERFSAQQFPDLHSELNLSSLELGDSALYFCASSEAGTGSYEQYFGPGTRLTVT.

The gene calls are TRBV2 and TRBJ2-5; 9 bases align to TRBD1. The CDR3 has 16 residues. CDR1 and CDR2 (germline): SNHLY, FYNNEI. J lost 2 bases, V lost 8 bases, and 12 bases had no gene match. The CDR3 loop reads CASSRGTGQGQETQYF. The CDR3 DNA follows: TGTGCCAGCTCTAGGGGCACGGGACAGGGACAAGAGACCCAGTACTTC.

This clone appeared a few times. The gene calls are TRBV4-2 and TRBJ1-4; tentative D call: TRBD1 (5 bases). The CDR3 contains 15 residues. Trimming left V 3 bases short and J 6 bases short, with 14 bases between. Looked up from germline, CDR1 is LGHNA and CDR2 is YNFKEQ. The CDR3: CASSHLGTDHEKLFF. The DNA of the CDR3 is TGTGCCAGCAGCCACCTCGGGACGGATCATGAAAAACTGTTTTTT.